Included here is one T cell receptor (beta chain) sequence, with context. V shed 3 bases and J 3 bases; nucleotides not matched to a gene: 3. CDR1 and CDR2 (germline): SGHDT, YYEEEE. The CDR3 length is 13 residues. These data come from a study of T cell changes during pregnancy in multiple sclerosis. The repertoire was sequenced with immunoSEQ multiplex PCR; TCRdb's copy has only in-frame clones and lacks some. Here the sample spans 48,000 or so clones, over 80% being singletons. The TCR was taken from a female donor in good health, enrolled as a control in a pregnancy study. The chain uses TRBV5-6 and TRBJ2-7, with 7 bases lining up with TRBD1. The sequencing used CD4+ T cells from peripheral blood mononuclear cells, collected in the second trimester of pregnancy. The CDR3 is CASSWGQNYEQYF. The CDR3 nucleotides read TGTGCCAGCAGCTGGGGACAGAACTACGAGCAGTACTTC. Using reference TRBV5-6 and TRBJ2-7 for the parts outside the CDR3, the full variable domain is DAGVTQSPTHLIKTRGQQVTLRCSPKSGHDTVSWYQQALGQGPQFIFQYYEEEERQRGNFPDRFSGHQFPNYSSELNVNALLLGDSALYLCASSWGQNYEQYFGPGTRLTVT.